The rows below give T cell receptor beta chains drawn from one sample of a study of PD-1 blockade in classical Hodgkin lymphoma. Using immunoSEQ multiplex PCR, the repertoire was profiled, and TCRdb retains in-frame clones only, with some absent. The data hold just over 60,000 clones, with about 91% observed a single time. The source material was peripheral blood mononuclear cells (PBMCs), sampled at baseline. These receptors were taken from a human donor with classical Hodgkin lymphoma. Both conserved end residues are part of each CDR3. D genes are given only for firm matches. Clone size is given for some rows only: seen once, a few or many times, or a class if the clone is expanded.

CDR3 | DNA | D | J | V | size
CASSWSGQETQYF | TGTGCCAGCAGCTGGTCAGGACAAGAGACCCAGTACTTC | . | TRBJ2-5 | TRBV7-2 | .
CASSPLAGLTYEQYF | TGTGCCAGCAGTCCCCTAGCGGGGCTCACCTACGAGCAGTACTTC | TRBD2 | TRBJ2-7 | TRBV6-5 | .
CASSLGDEKQYF | TGTGCCAGCAGCTTGGGCGACGAAAAGCAGTACTTC | . | TRBJ2-7 | TRBV5-6 | .
CASSQGLEGAQGQTQFF | TGCGCCAGCAGCCAAGGGCTGGAGGGGGCCCAAGGTCAAACCCAGTTCTTC | . | TRBJ2-1 | TRBV4-3 | once
CAIQGGGTEAFF | TGTGCCATCCAGGGAGGCGGCACTGAAGCTTTCTTT | . | TRBJ1-1 | TRBV6-1 | few
CASSLNSFPGANVLTF | TGCGCCAGCAGCTTAAACTCATTCCCTGGGGCCAACGTCCTGACTTTC | . | TRBJ2-6 | TRBV5-1 | .
CASSLEGRETQHF | TGCGCCAGCAGCTTGGAAGGCCGGGAGACCCAGCACTTC | . | TRBJ2-5 | TRBV5-1 | .
CASSHRAEWNGDTGELFF | TGTGCCAGCAGCCACCGGGCAGAGTGGAATGGGGACACCGGGGAGCTGTTTTTT | . | TRBJ2-2 | TRBV6-4 | .
CASSFSGTGGNEQYF | TGTGCCAGCAGTTTCTCCGGGACAGGGGGCAACGAGCAGTACTTC | TRBD1 | TRBJ2-7 | TRBV27 | .
CASSSGGESSYEQYF | TGTGCCAGCAGCTCGGGGGGGGAGAGCTCCTACGAGCAGTACTTC | TRBD2 | TRBJ2-7 | TRBV7-8 | .
CASSATTGWTDTQYF | TGTGCCAGCAGTGCGACGACAGGGTGGACAGATACGCAGTATTTT | TRBD1 | TRBJ2-3 | TRBV6-5 | .
CASSRWSYEQYF | TGTGCCAGCAGCCGATGGTCCTACGAGCAGTACTTC | . | TRBJ2-7 | TRBV11-2 | .
CASSVGTGGTGELFF | TGTGCCAGCAGCGTCGGGACAGGGGGCACCGGGGAGCTGTTTTTT | TRBD1 | TRBJ2-2 | TRBV9 | .
CASSQDRRGLRSSNEQFF | TGTGCCAGCAGCCAGGATCGCAGGGGGTTAAGATCCTCCAATGAGCAGTTCTTC | TRBD1 | TRBJ2-1 | TRBV4-2 | .
CASSATGVGEAFF | TGTGCCAGTAGTGCCACAGGGGTAGGTGAAGCTTTCTTT | TRBD1 | TRBJ1-1 | TRBV19 | many
CASSLGLDYEQYF | TGTGCCAGCAGCTTAGGACTAGACTACGAGCAGTACTTC | . | TRBJ2-7 | TRBV7-8 | .
CASSPLGATAGGVDTQYF | TGTGCCAGCAGTCCCCTAGGGGCGACCGCGGGGGGCGTAGATACGCAGTATTTT | TRBD2 | TRBJ2-3 | TRBV27 | .
CASSTHKSVGYTF | TGTGCCAGCAGCACCCACAAATCCGTTGGCTACACCTTC | . | TRBJ1-2 | TRBV21-1 | .
CASSTGRVTDNQPQHF | TGTGCCAGCAGTACGGGGCGTGTCACGGACAATCAGCCCCAGCATTTT | . | TRBJ1-5 | TRBV2 | .
CASGGGSNQPQHF | TGTGCCAGCGGAGGGGGTAGCAATCAGCCCCAGCATTTT | . | TRBJ1-5 | TRBV9 | .
CASSTPRVGQGLPQQYF | TGTGCCAGCAGCACCCCGAGGGTGGGACAGGGGCTGCCCCAGCAGTACTTC | TRBD1 | TRBJ2-7 | TRBV11-2 | .
CSGATTGFDGYTF | TGCAGCGGCGCAACGACAGGGTTCGACGGCTACACCTTC | TRBD1 | TRBJ1-2 | TRBV29-1 | few
CASSFWGQGEAFF | TGTGCCAGCAGCTTTTGGGGACAGGGGGAAGCTTTCTTT | TRBD1 | TRBJ1-1 | TRBV5-4 | .
CASSYIDTQYF | TGTGCCAGCAGTTACATTGATACGCAGTATTTT | . | TRBJ2-3 | TRBV6-5 | .
CASSTPLPNGYTF | TGTGCCAGTAGTACGCCCCTGCCGAATGGCTACACCTTC | . | TRBJ1-2 | TRBV19 | .
CASSYEPGTDTQYF | TGTGCCAGCAGTTACGAACCCGGTACAGATACGCAGTATTTT | . | TRBJ2-3 | TRBV6-5 | .
CASSLRVAGGSTDTQYF | TGTGCCAGCAGCTTGAGGGTAGCGGGGGGGAGCACAGATACGCAGTATTTT | TRBD2 | TRBJ2-3 | TRBV5-4 | .
CASSPNYGYTF | TGTGCCAGCAGCCCCAACTATGGCTACACCTTC | . | TRBJ1-2 | TRBV6-1 | few
CASSAPRGTSTDTQYF | TGTGCCAGCAGCGCCCCAAGGGGTACTAGCACAGATACGCAGTATTTT | . | TRBJ2-3 | TRBV7-9 | once
CASSLGGQSIYEQYF | TGCGCCAGCAGCTTGGGGGGACAGTCGATTTACGAGCAGTACTTC | TRBD1 | TRBJ2-7 | TRBV5-1 | .
CASSMLISDNSPLHF | TGTGCCAGTAGTATGCTAATCTCGGATAATTCACCCCTCCACTTT | . | TRBJ1-6 | TRBV19 | .
CASSLKWVGYTF | TGTGCCAGCAGCTTGAAATGGGTCGGCTACACCTTC | . | TRBJ1-2 | TRBV5-8 | .
CATSRDSLTGGNYEQYF | TGTGCCACCAGCAGAGATTCCCTGACAGGGGGCAACTACGAGCAGTACTTC | TRBD1 | TRBJ2-7 | TRBV15 | .
CASSPLNYGYTF | TGTGCCAGCAGCCCACTTAACTATGGCTACACCTTC | . | TRBJ1-2 | TRBV7-2 | .
CASSDPDRRNEQFF | TGTGCCAGCAGTGACCCTGATAGGCGAAATGAGCAGTTCTTC | . | TRBJ2-1 | TRBV6-1 | .
CASTSNGLVTDTQYF | TGTGCCAGCACCTCAAACGGACTAGTGACAGATACGCAGTATTTT | TRBD2 | TRBJ2-3 | TRBV28 | .
CASNIFSGTSTGELFF | TGTGCCAGCAACATATTTAGCGGTACTTCCACCGGGGAGCTGTTTTTT | . | TRBJ2-2 | TRBV2 | .
CSVESGGPKGNEQFF | TGCAGCGTTGAGAGTGGGGGGCCAAAAGGCAATGAGCAGTTCTTC | . | TRBJ2-1 | TRBV29-1 | .
CAWGRDPLNTEAFF | TGTGCCTGGGGCAGGGATCCTCTGAACACTGAAGCTTTCTTT | . | TRBJ1-1 | TRBV30 | .
CASFGGAIDNEQFF | TGTGCCAGCTTTGGGGGGGCCATCGACAATGAGCAGTTCTTC | . | TRBJ2-1 | TRBV2 | .
CAWSRTLNEKLFF | TGTGCCTGGAGTCGGACCCTTAATGAAAAACTGTTTTTT | . | TRBJ1-4 | TRBV30 | medium-sized
CASSWRASSYEQYF | TGTGCCAGCAGCTGGAGGGCGTCAAGCTACGAGCAGTACTTC | . | TRBJ2-7 | TRBV5-4 | .
CASSDLTAFNYEQYF | TGTGCCAGCAGTGATCTGACAGCCTTTAACTACGAGCAGTACTTC | . | TRBJ2-7 | TRBV2 | once
CASSGGTGRGNTIYF | TGTGCCAGCAGCGGCGGGACAGGGCGAGGAAACACCATATATTTT | TRBD1 | TRBJ1-3 | TRBV11-2 | .
CASSQDWGNQPQHF | TGCGCCAGCAGCCAAGATTGGGGGAATCAGCCCCAGCATTTT | . | TRBJ1-5 | TRBV4-1 | once
CASSLGQARHGYTF | TGCGCCAGCAGCTTAGGACAGGCGCGCCATGGCTACACCTTC | TRBD1 | TRBJ1-2 | TRBV5-1 | .
CASSISDRPKQETQYF | TGTGCCAGTAGTATTTCCGACAGGCCCAAACAAGAGACCCAGTACTTC | . | TRBJ2-5 | TRBV19 | .
CASSAGLVSDTQYF | TGTGCCAGCAGCGCAGGACTAGTTTCAGATACGCAGTATTTT | TRBD2 | TRBJ2-3 | TRBV7-9 | .